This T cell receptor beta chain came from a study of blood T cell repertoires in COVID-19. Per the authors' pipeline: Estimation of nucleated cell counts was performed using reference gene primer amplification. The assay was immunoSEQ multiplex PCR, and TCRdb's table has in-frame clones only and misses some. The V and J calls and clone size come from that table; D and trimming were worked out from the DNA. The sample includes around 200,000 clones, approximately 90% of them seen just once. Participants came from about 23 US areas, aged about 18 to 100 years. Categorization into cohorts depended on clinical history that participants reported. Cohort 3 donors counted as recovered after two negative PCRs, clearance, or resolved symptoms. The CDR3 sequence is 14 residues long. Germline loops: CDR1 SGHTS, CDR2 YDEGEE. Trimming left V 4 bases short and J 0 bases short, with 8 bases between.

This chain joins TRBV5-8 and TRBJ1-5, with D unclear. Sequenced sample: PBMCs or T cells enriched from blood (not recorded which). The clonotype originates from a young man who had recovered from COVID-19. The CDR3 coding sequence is TGTGCCAGCAGCCGTCAGGTTAGCAATCAGCCCCAGCATTTT. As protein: CASSRQVSNQPQHF.